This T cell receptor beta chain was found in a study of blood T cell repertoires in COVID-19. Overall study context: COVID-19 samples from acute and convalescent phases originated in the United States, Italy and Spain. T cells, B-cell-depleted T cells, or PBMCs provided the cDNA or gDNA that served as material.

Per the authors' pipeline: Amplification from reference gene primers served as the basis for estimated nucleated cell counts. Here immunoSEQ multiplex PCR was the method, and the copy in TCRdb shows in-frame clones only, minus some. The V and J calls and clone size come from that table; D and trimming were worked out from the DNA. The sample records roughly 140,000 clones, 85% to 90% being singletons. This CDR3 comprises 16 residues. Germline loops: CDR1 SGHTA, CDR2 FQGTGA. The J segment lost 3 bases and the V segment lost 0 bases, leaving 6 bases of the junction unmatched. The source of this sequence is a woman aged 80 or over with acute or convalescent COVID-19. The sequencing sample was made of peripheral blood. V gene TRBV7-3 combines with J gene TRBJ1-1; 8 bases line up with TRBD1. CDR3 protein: CASSLTGQGGYTEAFF. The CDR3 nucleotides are TGTGCCAGCAGCTTAACCGGACAGGGCGGTTACACTGAAGCTTTCTTT.